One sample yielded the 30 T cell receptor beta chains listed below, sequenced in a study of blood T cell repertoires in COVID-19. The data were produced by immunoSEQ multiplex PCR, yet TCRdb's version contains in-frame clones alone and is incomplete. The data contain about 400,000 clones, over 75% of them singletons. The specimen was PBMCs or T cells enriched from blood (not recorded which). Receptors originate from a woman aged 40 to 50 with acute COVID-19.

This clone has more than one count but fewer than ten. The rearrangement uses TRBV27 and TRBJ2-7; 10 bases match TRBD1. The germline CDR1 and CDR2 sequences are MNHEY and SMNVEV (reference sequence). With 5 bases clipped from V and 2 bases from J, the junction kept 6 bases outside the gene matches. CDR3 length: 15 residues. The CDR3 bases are TGTGCCAGCAGTCCTAAGGGGACAGGGGCCTACGAGCAGTACTTC. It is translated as CASSPKGTGAYEQYF.

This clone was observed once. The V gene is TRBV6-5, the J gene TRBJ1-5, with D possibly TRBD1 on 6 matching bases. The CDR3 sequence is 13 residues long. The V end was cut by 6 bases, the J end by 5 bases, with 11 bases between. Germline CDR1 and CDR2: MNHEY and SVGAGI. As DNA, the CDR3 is TGTGCCAGCAGATCCCACAGGGATCAGCCCCAGCATTTT. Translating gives CASRSHRDQPQHF.

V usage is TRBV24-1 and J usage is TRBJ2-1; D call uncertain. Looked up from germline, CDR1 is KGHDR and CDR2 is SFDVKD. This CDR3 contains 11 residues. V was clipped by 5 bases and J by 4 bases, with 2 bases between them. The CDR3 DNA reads TGTGCCACCAGTGCGTACAATGAGCAGTTCTTC. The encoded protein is CATSAYNEQFF.

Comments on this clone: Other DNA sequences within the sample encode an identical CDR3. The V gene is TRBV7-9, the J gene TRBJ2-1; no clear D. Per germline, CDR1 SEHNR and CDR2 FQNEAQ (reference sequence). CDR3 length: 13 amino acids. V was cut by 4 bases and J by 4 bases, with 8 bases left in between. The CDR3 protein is CASSSTSYNEQFF. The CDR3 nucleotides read TGTGCCAGCAGCTCAACTTCTTACAATGAGCAGTTCTTC.

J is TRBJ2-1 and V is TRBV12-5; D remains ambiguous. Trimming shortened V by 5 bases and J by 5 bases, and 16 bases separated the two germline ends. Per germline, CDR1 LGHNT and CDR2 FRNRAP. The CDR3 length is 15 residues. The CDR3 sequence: CASGHPGAQHNEQFF. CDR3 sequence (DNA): TGTGCTAGTGGTCATCCGGGTGCTCAGCACAATGAGCAGTTCTTC.

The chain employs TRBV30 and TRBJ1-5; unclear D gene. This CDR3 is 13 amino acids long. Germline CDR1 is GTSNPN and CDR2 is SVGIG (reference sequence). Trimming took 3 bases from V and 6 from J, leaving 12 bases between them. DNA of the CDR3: TGTGCCTGGAGCCTTAGAGAGGGTCAGCCCCAGCATTTT. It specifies CAWSLREGQPQHF.

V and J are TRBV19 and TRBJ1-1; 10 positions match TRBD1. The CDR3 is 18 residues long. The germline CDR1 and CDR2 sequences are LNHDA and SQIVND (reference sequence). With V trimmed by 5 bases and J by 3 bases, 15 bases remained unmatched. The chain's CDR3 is CASSGRTGGFTWDTEAFF. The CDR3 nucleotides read TGTGCCAGTAGTGGACGGACAGGGGGATTCACTTGGGACACTGAAGCTTTCTTT.

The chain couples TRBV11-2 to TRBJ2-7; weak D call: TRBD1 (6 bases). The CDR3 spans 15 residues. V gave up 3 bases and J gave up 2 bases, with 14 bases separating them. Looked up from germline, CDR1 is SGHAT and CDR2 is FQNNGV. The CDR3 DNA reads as TGTGCCAGCAGCTTGACCCAGGGGCCGGCCTACGAGCAGTACTTC. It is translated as CASSLTQGPAYEQYF. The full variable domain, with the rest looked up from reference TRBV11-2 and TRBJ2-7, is EAGVAQSPRYKIIEKRQSVAFWCNPISGHATLYWYQQILGQGPKLLIQFQNNGVVDDSQLPKDRFSAERLKGVDSTLKIQPAKLEDSAVYLCASSLTQGPAYEQYFGPGTRLTVT.

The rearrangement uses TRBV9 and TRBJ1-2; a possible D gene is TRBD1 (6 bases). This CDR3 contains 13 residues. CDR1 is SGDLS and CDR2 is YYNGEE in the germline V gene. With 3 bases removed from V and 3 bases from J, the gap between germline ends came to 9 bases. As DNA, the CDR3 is TGTGCCAGCAGCGCAGGGGTCTACTATGGCTACACCTTC. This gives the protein CASSAGVYYGYTF.

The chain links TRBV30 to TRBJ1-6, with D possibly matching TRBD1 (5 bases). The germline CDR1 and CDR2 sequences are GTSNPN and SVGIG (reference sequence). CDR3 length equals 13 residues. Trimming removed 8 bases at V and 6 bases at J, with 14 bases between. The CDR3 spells CAAAGQSNSPLHF. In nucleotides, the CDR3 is TGTGCCGCGGCGGGGCAGAGTAATTCACCCCTCCACTTT.

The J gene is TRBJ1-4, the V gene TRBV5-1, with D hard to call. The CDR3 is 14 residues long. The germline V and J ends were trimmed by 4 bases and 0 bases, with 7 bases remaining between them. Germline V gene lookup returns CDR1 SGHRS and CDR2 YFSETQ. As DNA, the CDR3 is TGCGCCAGCAGCAGCACAGCAACTAATGAAAAACTGTTTTTT. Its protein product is CASSSTATNEKLFF.

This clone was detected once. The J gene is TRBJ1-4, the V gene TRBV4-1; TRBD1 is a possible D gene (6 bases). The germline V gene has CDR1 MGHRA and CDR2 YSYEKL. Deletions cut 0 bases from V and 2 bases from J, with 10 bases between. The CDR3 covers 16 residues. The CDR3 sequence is CASSQDGGGTNEKLFF. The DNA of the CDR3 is TGCGCCAGCAGCCAAGATGGGGGGGGCACTAATGAAAAACTGTTTTTT.

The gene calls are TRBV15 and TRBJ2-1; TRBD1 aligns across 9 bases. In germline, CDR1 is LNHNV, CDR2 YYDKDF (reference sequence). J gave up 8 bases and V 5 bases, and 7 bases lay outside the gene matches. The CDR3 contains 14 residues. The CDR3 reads CATSVGQGDDEQFF. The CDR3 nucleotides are TGTGCCACCAGCGTGGGACAGGGAGATGATGAGCAGTTCTTC.

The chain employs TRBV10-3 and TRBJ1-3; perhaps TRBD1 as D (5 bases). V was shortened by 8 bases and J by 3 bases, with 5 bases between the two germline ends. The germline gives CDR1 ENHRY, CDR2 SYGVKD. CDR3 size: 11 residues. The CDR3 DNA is TGTGCCATCGACAGTGGAAACACCATATATTTT. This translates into CAIDSGNTIYF.

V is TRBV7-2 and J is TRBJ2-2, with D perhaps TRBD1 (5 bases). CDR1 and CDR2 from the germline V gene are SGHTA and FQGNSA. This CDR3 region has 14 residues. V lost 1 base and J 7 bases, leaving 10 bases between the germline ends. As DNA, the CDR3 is TGTGCCAGCAGCTTAGGGCAGGGCCTCGGGGAGCTGTTTTTT. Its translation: CASSLGQGLGELFF.

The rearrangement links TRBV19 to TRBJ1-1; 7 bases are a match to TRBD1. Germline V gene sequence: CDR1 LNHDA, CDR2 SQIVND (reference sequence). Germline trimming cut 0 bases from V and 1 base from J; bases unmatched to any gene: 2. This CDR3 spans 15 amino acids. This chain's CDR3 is CASSIDNRGNTEAFF. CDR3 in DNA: TGTGCCAGTAGTATAGATAACAGGGGGAACACTGAAGCTTTCTTT.

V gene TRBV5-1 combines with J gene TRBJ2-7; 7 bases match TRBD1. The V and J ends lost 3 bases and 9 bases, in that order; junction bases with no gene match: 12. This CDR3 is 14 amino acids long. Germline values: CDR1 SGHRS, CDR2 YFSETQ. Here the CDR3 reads CASSWAGTEERQYF. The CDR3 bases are TGCGCCAGCAGCTGGGCCGGGACAGAGGAACGGCAGTACTTC.

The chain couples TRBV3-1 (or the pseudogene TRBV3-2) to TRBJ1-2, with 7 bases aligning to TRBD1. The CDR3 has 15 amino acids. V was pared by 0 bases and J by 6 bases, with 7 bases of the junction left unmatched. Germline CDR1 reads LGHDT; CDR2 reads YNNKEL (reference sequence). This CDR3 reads CASSQDWNQGDGYTF. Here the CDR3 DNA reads TGTGCCAGCAGCCAAGATTGGAACCAGGGGGATGGCTACACCTTC.

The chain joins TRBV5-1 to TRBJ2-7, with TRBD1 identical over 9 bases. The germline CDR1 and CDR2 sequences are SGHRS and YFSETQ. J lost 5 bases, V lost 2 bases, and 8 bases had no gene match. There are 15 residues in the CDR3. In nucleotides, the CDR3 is TGCGCCAGCAGCTTCGGGGACAGGGCTTCAAACGAGCAGTACTTC. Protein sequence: CASSFGDRASNEQYF.

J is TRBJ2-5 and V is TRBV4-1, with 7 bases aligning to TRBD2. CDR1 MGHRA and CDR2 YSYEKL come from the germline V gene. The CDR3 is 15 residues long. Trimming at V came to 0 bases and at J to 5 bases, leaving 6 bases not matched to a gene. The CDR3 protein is CASSQDQRGQETQYF. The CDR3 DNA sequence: TGCGCCAGCAGCCAAGACCAGCGGGGTCAGGAGACCCAGTACTTC.

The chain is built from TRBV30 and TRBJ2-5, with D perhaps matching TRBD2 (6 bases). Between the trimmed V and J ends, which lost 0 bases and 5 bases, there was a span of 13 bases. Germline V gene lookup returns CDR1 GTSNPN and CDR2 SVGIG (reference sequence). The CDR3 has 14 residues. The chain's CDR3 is CAWSVGGGSETQYF. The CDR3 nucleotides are TGTGCCTGGAGTGTGGGTGGGGGGTCGGAGACCCAGTACTTC.

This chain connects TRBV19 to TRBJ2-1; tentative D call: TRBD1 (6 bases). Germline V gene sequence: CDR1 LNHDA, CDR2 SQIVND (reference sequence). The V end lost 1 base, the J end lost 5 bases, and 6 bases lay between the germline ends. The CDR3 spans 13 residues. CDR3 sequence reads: CASSIGTDNEQFF. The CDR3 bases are TGTGCCAGTAGTATAGGGACAGACAATGAGCAGTTCTTC.

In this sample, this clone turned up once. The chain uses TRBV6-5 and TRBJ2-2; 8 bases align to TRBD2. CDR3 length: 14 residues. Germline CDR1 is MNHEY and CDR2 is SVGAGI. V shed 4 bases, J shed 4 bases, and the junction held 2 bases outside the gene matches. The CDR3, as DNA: TGTGCCAGCAGTTTGCTAGCGGGCACCGGGGAGCTGTTTTTT. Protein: CASSLLAGTGELFF.

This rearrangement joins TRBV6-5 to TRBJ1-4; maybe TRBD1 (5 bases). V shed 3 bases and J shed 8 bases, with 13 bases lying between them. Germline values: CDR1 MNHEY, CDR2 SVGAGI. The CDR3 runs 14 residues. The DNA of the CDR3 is TGTGCCAGCAGTTATGCGGGGGGAGGGGAAAAACTGTTTTTT. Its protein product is CASSYAGGGEKLFF.

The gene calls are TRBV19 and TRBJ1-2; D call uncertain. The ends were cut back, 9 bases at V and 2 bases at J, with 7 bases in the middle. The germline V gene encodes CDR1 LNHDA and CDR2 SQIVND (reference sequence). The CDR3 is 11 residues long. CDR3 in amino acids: CASRQNYGYTF. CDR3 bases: TGTGCCAGCCGCCAGAACTATGGCTACACCTTC. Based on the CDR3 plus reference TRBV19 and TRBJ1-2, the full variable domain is DGGITQSPKYLFRKEGQNVTLSCEQNLNHDAMYWYRQDPGQGLRLIYYSQIVNDFQKGDIAEGYSVSREKKESFPLTVTSAQKNPTAFYLCASRQNYGYTFGSGTRLTVV.

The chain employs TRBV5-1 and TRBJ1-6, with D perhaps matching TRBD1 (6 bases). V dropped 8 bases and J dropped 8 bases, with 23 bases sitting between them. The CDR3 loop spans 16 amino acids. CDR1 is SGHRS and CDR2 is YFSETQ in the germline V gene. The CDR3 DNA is TGCGCCAGTAGATCCGACGTAGACAGGATGGATTCACCCCTCCACTTT. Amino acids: CASRSDVDRMDSPLHF.

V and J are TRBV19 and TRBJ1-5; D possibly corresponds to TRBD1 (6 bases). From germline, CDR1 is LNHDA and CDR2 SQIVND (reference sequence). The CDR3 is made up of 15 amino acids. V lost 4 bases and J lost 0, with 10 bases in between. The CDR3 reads CASSRGQDSNQPQHF. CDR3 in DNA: TGTGCCAGTAGTAGGGGACAAGATAGCAATCAGCCCCAGCATTTT.

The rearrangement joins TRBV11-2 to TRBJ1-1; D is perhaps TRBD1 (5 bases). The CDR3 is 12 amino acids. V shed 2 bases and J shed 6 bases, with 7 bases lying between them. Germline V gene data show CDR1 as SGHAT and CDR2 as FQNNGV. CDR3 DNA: TGTGCCAGCAGCTTACAGGGCGCTGAAGCTTTCTTT. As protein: CASSLQGAEAFF.

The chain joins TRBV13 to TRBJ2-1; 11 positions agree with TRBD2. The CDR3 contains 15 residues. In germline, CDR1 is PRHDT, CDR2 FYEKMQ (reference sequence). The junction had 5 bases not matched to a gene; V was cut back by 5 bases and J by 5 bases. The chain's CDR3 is CASSRRLAGNNEQFF. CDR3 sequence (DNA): TGTGCCAGCAGCCGAAGACTAGCGGGGAACAATGAGCAGTTCTTC. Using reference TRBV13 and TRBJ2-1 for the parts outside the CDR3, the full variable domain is AAGVIQSPRHLIKEKRETATLKCYPIPRHDTVYWYQQGPGQDPQFLISFYEKMQSDKGSIPDRFSAQQFSDYHSELNMSSLELGDSALYFCASSRRLAGNNEQFFGPGTRLTVL.

The CDR3 loop reads CSASGQGANQPQHF. DNA for the CDR3: TGCAGTGCTAGTGGGCAGGGGGCCAATCAGCCCCAGCATTTT. The V call is TRBV20-1, the J call TRBJ1-5, with 8 bases aligning to TRBD1. Germline loops: CDR1 DFQATT, CDR2 SNEGSKA (reference sequence). The CDR3 is made up of 14 amino acids. V lost 3 bases and J lost 3; bases outside the gene matches: 4.